Listed here are 24 T cell receptor beta chains from one sample, sequenced in a study of blood T cell repertoires in COVID-19. Clones were sequenced by immunoSEQ multiplex PCR, and TCRdb holds only the in-frame ones, with some missing. Among 60,000 to 75,000 clones, around 87% were seen once, and the ten largest hold approximately 5%. Sequenced material: peripheral blood. These receptors were obtained from a man in his fifties with active COVID-19.

This chain links TRBV12-3 or TRBV12-4 with TRBJ1-1, with TRBD1 as a possible D gene (6 bases). The CDR3 sequence is 13 residues long. The V end lost 6 bases, the J end lost 5 bases, and 13 bases lay between the germline ends. The CDR3 loop is CASRWGGLTEAFF. In DNA form, the CDR3 reads TGTGCCAGCAGGTGGGGGGGCCTGACTGAAGCTTTCTTT.

The chain has TRBV19 and TRBJ1-2, with TRBD1 as a possible D gene (6 bases). Looked up from germline, CDR1 is LNHDA and CDR2 is SQIVND (reference sequence). CDR3 length: 13 amino acids. The germline V and J ends were trimmed by 7 bases and 6 bases, with 15 bases remaining between them. CDR3 amino acids: CASIDDRFNGYTF. The CDR3, as DNA: TGTGCCAGTATCGATGACAGGTTTAATGGCTACACCTTC.

The rearrangement uses TRBV28 and TRBJ2-3, with D possibly being TRBD1 (6 bases). Germline V gene data show CDR1 as MDHEN and CDR2 as SYDVKM. V lost 3 bases to trimming and J lost 9 bases, with 10 bases between them. The CDR3 covers 12 residues. CDR3: CASSFPGATQYF. The CDR3 nucleotides are TGTGCCAGCAGTTTTCCAGGGGCAACGCAGTATTTT.

The chain links TRBV14 to TRBJ2-7, with D possibly TRBD2 on 6 matching bases. This CDR3 spans 15 amino acids. CDR1 is SGHDN, CDR2 FVKESK, per germline. Trimming removed 2 bases at V and 0 bases at J, with 11 bases between. The CDR3 loop reads CASSQRGGNSYEQYF. In nucleotides, the CDR3 is TGTGCCAGCAGCCAACGGGGCGGGAACTCCTACGAGCAGTACTTC.

The chain has TRBV13 and TRBJ1-1, with D possibly matching TRBD1 (6 bases). V gave up 4 bases and J gave up 0 bases, with 12 bases separating them. CDR1 and CDR2 from the germline V gene are PRHDT and FYEKMQ (reference sequence). The CDR3 sequence is 15 residues long. The DNA of the CDR3 is TGTGCCAGCAGCTCGGGGGGGCCCATGAACACTGAAGCTTTCTTT. Translated: CASSSGGPMNTEAFF.

This chain links TRBV19 with TRBJ1-1, with 10 positions matching TRBD1. V lost 3 bases to trimming and J lost 3 bases; unmatched junction nucleotides: 7. The CDR3 consists of 16 residues. Germline CDR1 reads LNHDA; CDR2 reads SQIVND (reference sequence). CDR3 sequence: CASSIDRGPLDTEAFF. In DNA form, the CDR3 reads TGTGCCAGTAGTATCGACAGGGGGCCCCTCGACACTGAAGCTTTCTTT. The full variable domain, with the rest looked up from reference TRBV19 and TRBJ1-1, is DGGITQSPKYLFRKEGQNVTLSCEQNLNHDAMYWYRQDPGQGLRLIYYSQIVNDFQKGDIAEGYSVSREKKESFPLTVTSAQKNPTAFYLCASSIDRGPLDTEAFFGQGTRLTVV.

V and J are TRBV6-2 or TRBV6-3 and TRBJ2-1; D unresolved. The CDR3 length is 11 residues. In germline, CDR1 is MNHEY, CDR2 SVGEGT. V was shortened by 1 base and J by 9 bases, with 4 bases between the two germline ends. The CDR3 here is CASSYFGEQFF. The CDR3 DNA reads TGTGCCAGCAGTTACTTCGGTGAGCAGTTCTTC.

The chain links TRBV5-6 to TRBJ1-6; D not resolved. The V gene's germline CDR1 is SGHDT and CDR2 YYEEEE. V shed 0 bases and J shed 14 bases, with 9 bases lying between them. This CDR3 has 12 residues. CDR3 bases: TGTGCCAGCAGCTTGGGACTTTCCACCCTCCACTTT. Translating it yields CASSLGLSTLHF.

The V gene is TRBV6-4, the J gene TRBJ1-1; no definite D call. CDR1 MRHNA and CDR2 SNTAGT come from the germline V gene. With 6 bases removed from V and 0 bases from J, the gap between germline ends came to 8 bases. CDR3 length: 13 residues. The CDR3 DNA is TGTGCCAGCAGCGCGTCCATGAACACTGAAGCTTTCTTT. Amino acid sequence: CASSASMNTEAFF.

V usage is TRBV7-8 and J usage is TRBJ1-1; TRBD1 agrees at 10 bases. The V segment lost 5 bases and the J segment 6 bases; nucleotides outside the gene matches: 9. CDR1 SGHVS and CDR2 FQNEAQ come from the germline V gene. The CDR3 length is 15 residues. CDR3 loop: CASSPRETGGAEAFF. The CDR3 nucleotides read TGTGCCAGCAGCCCCCGAGAGACAGGGGGCGCTGAAGCTTTCTTT.

This sequence joins TRBV6-5 and TRBJ1-1, with 7 bases that match TRBD1. Germline V gene data show CDR1 as MNHEY and CDR2 as SVGAGI. The CDR3 totals 15 residues. V was pared by 5 bases and J by 0 bases, with 6 bases of the junction left unmatched. CDR3 region: CASSPTGAVNTEAFF. The CDR3 bases are TGTGCCAGCAGTCCAACAGGGGCCGTGAACACTGAAGCTTTCTTT.

V and J are TRBV5-1 and TRBJ2-2; 7 bases are a match to TRBD1. This CDR3 contains 15 residues. Losses at the gene ends were 3 bases for V and 0 bases for J; bases not matched to a gene: 2. Looked up from germline, CDR1 is SGHRS and CDR2 is YFSETQ. The CDR3 reads CASSWGQPNTGELFF. The CDR3 DNA reads TGCGCCAGCAGCTGGGGACAGCCGAACACCGGGGAGCTGTTTTTT. The full variable domain, completed using reference TRBV5-1 and TRBJ2-2, is KAGVTQTPRYLIKTRGQQVTLSCSPISGHRSVSWYQQTPGQGLQFLFEYFSETQRNKGNFPGRFSGRQFSNSRSEMNVSTLELGDSALYLCASSWGQPNTGELFFGEGSRLTVL.

The V and J genes are TRBV5-6 and TRBJ1-3, with D maybe TRBD1 (6 bases). Trimming shortened V by 2 bases and J by 0 bases, and 12 bases separated the two germline ends. The CDR3 runs to 16 residues. Germline CDR1 SGHDT, CDR2 YYEEEE. CDR3 in amino acids: CASSFGQLFSGNTIYF. The CDR3 nucleotides read TGTGCCAGCAGCTTTGGACAGCTCTTCTCTGGAAACACCATATATTTT.

This chain joins TRBV29-1 and TRBJ1-2; 11 positions agree with TRBD1. With V trimmed by 6 bases and J by 0 bases, 6 bases remained unmatched. CDR3 length equals 15 residues. Germline lookup yields CDR1 SQVTM and CDR2 ANQGSEA. The CDR3 sequence: CSVRGGQGANYGYTF. CDR3 nucleotide sequence: TGCAGCGTCCGTGGGGGACAGGGGGCTAACTATGGCTACACCTTC.

The V and J genes are TRBV6-2 or TRBV6-3 and TRBJ2-7; tentatively, D is TRBD2 (6 bases). The germline CDR1 and CDR2 sequences are MNHEY and SVGEGT. The ends were cut back, 5 bases at V and 0 bases at J, with 14 bases in the middle. This CDR3 has 15 amino acids. The CDR3 nucleotides read TGTGCCAGCAGTCCACTAGCTCTAAGCTCCTACGAGCAGTACTTC. Its translation: CASSPLALSSYEQYF.

The rearrangement joins TRBV2 to TRBJ1-1, with D possibly TRBD1 on 6 matching bases. The CDR3 is made up of 13 amino acids. Looked up from germline, CDR1 is SNHLY and CDR2 is FYNNEI. Trimming shortened V by 6 bases and J by 0 bases, and 8 bases separated the two germline ends. CDR3: CASRTGMNTEAFF. Here the CDR3 DNA reads TGTGCCAGCAGGACAGGCATGAACACTGAAGCTTTCTTT.

The V call is TRBV7-2, the J call TRBJ2-2; a weak D match, TRBD2 (5 bases). V was trimmed by 1 base and J by 4 bases, leaving 10 bases between them. Germline V gene sequence: CDR1 SGHTA, CDR2 FQGNSA. The CDR3 sequence is 15 residues long. This chain's CDR3 is CASSLGGPGTGELFF. CDR3 coding DNA: TGTGCCAGCAGCTTAGGAGGGCCTGGCACCGGGGAGCTGTTTTTT.

This clone was counted once. V usage is TRBV4-3 and J usage is TRBJ2-6, with D unclear. Per germline, CDR1 LGHNA and CDR2 YSLEER. Trimming stripped 1 base from V and 0 bases from J, with 10 bases between. The CDR3 runs 17 residues. CDR3 bases: TGCGCCAGCAGCCAAGTTCGGTTTACCTCTGGGGCCAACGTCCTGACTTTC. Protein product: CASSQVRFTSGANVLTF.

This clone was recorded once. This sequence joins TRBV4-3 and TRBJ2-2, with 7 bases fitting TRBD2. The CDR3 runs 13 residues. Germline trimming cut 5 bases from V and 10 bases from J; bases unmatched to any gene: 7. The germline V gene encodes CDR1 LGHNA and CDR2 YSLEER. CDR3 coding DNA: TGCGCCAGCAGCTTAGAGCGGGACGAGGAGCTGTTTTTT. This gives the protein CASSLERDEELFF.

The chain carries TRBV10-3 and TRBJ2-5; 7 bases align to TRBD1. The CDR3 is 14 amino acids. Germline CDR1 is ENHRY and CDR2 is SYGVKD. Trimming cost V 5 bases and J 1 base; bases outside gene matches: 4. CDR3 sequence: CAISRQGSQETQYF. The CDR3 region has the DNA TGTGCCATCAGTAGACAGGGATCCCAAGAGACCCAGTACTTC.

The CDR3 spells CASSLKGHRNTEAFF. The CDR3 coding sequence is TGTGCCAGCAGTTTAAAGGGACATAGGAACACTGAAGCTTTCTTT. The gene calls are TRBV28 and TRBJ1-1; a possible D gene is TRBD1 (6 bases). Germline CDR1 MDHEN, CDR2 SYDVKM. V was pared by 2 bases and J by 1 base, with 11 bases between. The CDR3 consists of 15 residues.

The rearrangement joins TRBV7-2 to TRBJ2-3; D is undetermined. The CDR3 covers 15 residues. Germline assignment: CDR1 SGHTA and CDR2 FQGNSA. V shed 5 bases and J shed 6 bases, with 18 bases lying between them. DNA of the CDR3: TGTGCCAGCAGCCCTTCGGATGGGCTTTTCGATACGCAGTATTTT. Its protein is CASSPSDGLFDTQYF.

This clone was seen a few times. The chain employs TRBV7-8 and TRBJ1-1; D uncertain. The V end lost 5 bases, the J end lost 5 bases, and 18 bases lay between the germline ends. The CDR3 consists of 15 residues. Germline lookup yields CDR1 SGHVS and CDR2 FQNEAQ. The DNA for the CDR3 is TGTGCCAGCAGCCCCCGGGGAGGGAGGAGAACTGAAGCTTTCTTT. Residues: CASSPRGGRRTEAFF.

This clone came up once. The chain carries TRBV4-3 and TRBJ2-6; TRBD1 matches 9 bases. The V gene's germline CDR1 is LGHNA and CDR2 YSLEER. The CDR3 is made up of 18 amino acids. The junction had 11 bases not matched to a gene; V was cut back by 4 bases and J by 4 bases. The CDR3 here is CASSPQGQGNFGANVLTF. CDR3 nucleotides: TGCGCCAGCAGCCCCCAAGGACAGGGGAATTTCGGGGCCAACGTCCTGACTTTC.